Only a few counts were recorded for the clone carrying this TCR beta chain. Antigen: not known. This sample is drawn from a study of identical twins. TCRdb used MiXCR to reprocess the 5' RACE reads, holding one entry per CDR3 protein. This sample carries about 890,000 distinct CDR3 sequences, 10% to 15% of them seen once, and the ten largest clones take roughly 1.5%. Donors uniformly comprised healthy Caucasians. The CDR3 consists of 14 residues. V was cut by 0 bases and J by 6 bases, with 12 bases left in between. Germline V gene sequence: CDR1 SGHRS, CDR2 YFSETQ. Study-wide points: Diverse VJ usage suggested most zero-insertion clonotypes were not invariant T cells. Out-of-frame alpha sequences common to twins were enriched for low generation probability.

Another study also made use of these data, one on yellow fever vaccine responses in identical twins.

The sample comprised PBMCs. This chain links TRBV5-1 with TRBJ1-2, with D tentatively TRBD1 (5 bases). This receptor was taken from a woman aged 18-35 years in good health. CDR3: CASSLVGGGDGYTF. CDR3 sequence (DNA): TGCGCCAGCAGCTTGGTCGGCGGGGGAGATGGCTACACCTTC.